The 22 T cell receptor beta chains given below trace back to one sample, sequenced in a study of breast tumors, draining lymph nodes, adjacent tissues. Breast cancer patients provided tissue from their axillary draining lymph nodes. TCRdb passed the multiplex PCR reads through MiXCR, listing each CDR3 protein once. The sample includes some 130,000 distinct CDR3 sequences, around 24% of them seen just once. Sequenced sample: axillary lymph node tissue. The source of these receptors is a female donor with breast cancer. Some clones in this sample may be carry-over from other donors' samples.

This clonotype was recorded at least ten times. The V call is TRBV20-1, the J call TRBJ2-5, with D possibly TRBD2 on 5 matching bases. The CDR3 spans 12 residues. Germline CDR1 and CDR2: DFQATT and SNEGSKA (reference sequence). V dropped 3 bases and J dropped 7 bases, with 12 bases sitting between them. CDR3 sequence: CSASAEEGTQYF. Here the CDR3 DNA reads TGCAGTGCTAGTGCGGAGGAAGGGACCCAGTACTTC.

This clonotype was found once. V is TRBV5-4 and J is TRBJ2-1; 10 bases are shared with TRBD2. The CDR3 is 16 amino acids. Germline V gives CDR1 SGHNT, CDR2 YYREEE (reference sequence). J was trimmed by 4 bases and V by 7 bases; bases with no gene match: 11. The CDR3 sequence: CASASLGTSEYNEQFF. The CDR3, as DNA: TGTGCCAGCGCCTCGCTCGGGACTAGCGAATACAATGAGCAGTTCTTC.

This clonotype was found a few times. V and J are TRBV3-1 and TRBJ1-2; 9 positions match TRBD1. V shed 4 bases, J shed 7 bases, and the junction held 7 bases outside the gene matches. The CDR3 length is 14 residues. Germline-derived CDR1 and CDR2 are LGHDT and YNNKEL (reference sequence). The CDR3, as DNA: TGTGCCAGCAGCCCAACAGGGGGCAGTCGTGGCTACACCTTC. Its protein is CASSPTGGSRGYTF.

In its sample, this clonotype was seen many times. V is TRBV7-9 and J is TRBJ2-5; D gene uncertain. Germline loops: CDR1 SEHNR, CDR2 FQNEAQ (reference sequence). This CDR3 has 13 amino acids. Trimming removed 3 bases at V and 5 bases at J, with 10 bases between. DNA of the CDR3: TGTGCCAGCAGCTTCAGGAGCTGGGAGACCCAGTACTTC. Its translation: CASSFRSWETQYF.

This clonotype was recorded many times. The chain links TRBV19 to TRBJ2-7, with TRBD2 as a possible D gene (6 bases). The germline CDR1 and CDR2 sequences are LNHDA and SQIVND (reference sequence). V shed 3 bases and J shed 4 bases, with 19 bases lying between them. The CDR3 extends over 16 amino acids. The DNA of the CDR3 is TGTGCCAGTAGTATGGGGGGAGCCTCCGGTGGATACGAGCAGTACTTC. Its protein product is CASSMGGASGGYEQYF.

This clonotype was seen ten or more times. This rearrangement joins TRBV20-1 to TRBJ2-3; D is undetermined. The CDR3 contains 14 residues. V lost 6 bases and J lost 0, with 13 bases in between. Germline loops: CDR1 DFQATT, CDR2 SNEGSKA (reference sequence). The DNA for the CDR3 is TGCAGTGCAGCGACTGGCGTCAGCACAGATACGCAGTATTTT. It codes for CSAATGVSTDTQYF.

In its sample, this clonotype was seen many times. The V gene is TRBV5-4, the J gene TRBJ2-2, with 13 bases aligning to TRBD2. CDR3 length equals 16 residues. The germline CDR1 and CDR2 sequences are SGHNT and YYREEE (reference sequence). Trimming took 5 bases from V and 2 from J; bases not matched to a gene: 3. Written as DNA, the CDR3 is TGTGCCAGCAGTCGACTAGCGGGAGGTAACACCGGGGAGCTGTTTTTT. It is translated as CASSRLAGGNTGELFF.

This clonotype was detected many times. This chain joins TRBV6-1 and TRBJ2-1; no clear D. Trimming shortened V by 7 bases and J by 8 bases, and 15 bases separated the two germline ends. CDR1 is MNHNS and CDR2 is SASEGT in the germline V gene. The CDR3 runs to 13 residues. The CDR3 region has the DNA TGTGCCAGCAATAGAGACGGCTTCGATGAGCAGTTCTTC. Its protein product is CASNRDGFDEQFF.

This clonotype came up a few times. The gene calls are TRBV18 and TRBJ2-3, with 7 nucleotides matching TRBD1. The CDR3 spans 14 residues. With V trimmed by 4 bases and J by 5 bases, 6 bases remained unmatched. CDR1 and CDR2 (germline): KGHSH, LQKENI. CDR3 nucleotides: TGTGCCAGCTCACTACAGGGGTTAGGAGATACGCAGTATTTT. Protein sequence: CASSLQGLGDTQYF.

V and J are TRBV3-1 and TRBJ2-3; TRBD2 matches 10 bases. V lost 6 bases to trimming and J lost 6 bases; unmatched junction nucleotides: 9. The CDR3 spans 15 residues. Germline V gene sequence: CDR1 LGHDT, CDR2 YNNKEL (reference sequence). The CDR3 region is CASSSGTSAEDTQYF. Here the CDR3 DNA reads TGTGCCAGCAGTTCCGGGACTAGCGCCGAGGATACGCAGTATTTT.

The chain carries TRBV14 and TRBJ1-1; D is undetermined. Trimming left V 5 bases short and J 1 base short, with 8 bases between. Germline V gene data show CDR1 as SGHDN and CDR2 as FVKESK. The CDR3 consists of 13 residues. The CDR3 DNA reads TGTGCCAGCAGCGGGCAAAGGAACACTGAAGCTTTCTTT. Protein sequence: CASSGQRNTEAFF.

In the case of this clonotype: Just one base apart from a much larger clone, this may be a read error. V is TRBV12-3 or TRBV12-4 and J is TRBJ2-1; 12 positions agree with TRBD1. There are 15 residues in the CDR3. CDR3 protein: CASRTGTGGGNGQFF. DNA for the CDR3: TGTGCCAGCAGGACCGGGACAGGGGGCGGGAATGGGCAGTTCTTC.

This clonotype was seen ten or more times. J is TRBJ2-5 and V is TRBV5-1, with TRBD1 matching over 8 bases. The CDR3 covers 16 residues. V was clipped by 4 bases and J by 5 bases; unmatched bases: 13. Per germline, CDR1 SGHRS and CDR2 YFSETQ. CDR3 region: CASSMGGQGGGETQYF. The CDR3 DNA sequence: TGCGCCAGCAGCATGGGTGGACAGGGAGGTGGGGAGACCCAGTACTTC. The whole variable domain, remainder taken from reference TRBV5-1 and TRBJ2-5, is KAGVTQTPRYLIKTRGQQVTLSCSPISGHRSVSWYQQTPGQGLQFLFEYFSETQRNKGNFPGRFSGRQFSNSRSEMNVSTLELGDSALYLCASSMGGQGGGETQYFGPGTRLLVL.

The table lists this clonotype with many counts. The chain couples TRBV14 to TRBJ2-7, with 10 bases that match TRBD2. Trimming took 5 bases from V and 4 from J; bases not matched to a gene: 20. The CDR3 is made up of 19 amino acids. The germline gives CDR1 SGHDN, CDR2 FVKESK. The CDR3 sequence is CASSYGQGLPSGSSYEQYF. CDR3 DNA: TGTGCCAGCAGCTATGGACAGGGACTCCCTAGCGGGAGTAGTTACGAGCAGTACTTC.

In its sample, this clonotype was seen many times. CDR3 in DNA: TGCAGTGCTAGGGGACAGGGGGGGGGGTACGAGCAGTACTTC. Translation: CSARGQGGGYEQYF. This chain links TRBV20-1 with TRBJ2-7; TRBD1 matches at 11 bases. CDR1 and CDR2 (germline): DFQATT, SNEGSKA (reference sequence). The CDR3 loop spans 14 amino acids. V shed 3 bases, J shed 4 bases, and the junction held 5 bases outside the gene matches.

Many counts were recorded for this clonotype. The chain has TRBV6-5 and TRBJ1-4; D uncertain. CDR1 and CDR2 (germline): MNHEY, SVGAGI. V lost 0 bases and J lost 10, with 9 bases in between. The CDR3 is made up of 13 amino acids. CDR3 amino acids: CASSYSLGSKLFF. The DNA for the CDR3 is TGTGCCAGCAGTTACTCATTGGGGTCAAAACTGTTTTTT.

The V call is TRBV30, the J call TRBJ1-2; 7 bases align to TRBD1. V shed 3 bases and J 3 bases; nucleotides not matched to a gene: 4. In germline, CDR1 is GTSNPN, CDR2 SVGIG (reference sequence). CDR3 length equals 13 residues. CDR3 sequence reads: CAWRRGRDYGYTF. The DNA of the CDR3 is TGTGCCTGGAGGAGGGGGCGCGACTATGGCTACACCTTC.

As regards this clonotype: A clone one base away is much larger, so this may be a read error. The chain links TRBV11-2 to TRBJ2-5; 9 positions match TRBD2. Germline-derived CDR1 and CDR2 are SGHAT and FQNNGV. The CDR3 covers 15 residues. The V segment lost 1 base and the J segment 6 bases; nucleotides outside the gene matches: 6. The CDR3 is CASSLVAGGPQTQYF. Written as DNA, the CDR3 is TGTGCCAGCAGCTTAGTGGCGGGAGGGCCGCAGACCCAGTACTTC.

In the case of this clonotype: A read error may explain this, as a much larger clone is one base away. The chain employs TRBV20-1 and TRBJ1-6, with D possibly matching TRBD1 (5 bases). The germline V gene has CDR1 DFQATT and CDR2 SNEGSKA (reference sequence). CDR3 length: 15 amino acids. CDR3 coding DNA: TGCAGTGCTGGAGATAGGGGATTATATAATTCACCCCTCCACTTT. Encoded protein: CSAGDRGLYNSPLHF.

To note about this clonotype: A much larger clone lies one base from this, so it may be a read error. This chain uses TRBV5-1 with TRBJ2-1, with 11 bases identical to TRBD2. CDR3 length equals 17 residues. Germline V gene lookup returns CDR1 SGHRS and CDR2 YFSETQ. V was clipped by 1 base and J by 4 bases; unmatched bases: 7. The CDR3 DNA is TGCGCCAGCAGCTTGAGATTGACTAGCGGGGTTTACAATGAGCAGTTCTTC. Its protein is CASSLRLTSGVYNEQFF.

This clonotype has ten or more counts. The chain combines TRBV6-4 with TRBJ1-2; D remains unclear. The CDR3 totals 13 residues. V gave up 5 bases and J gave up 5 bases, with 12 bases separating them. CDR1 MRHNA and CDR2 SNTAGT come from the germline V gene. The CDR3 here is CASSPDIGYGYTF. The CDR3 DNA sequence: TGTGCCAGCAGTCCCGACATTGGATATGGCTACACCTTC.

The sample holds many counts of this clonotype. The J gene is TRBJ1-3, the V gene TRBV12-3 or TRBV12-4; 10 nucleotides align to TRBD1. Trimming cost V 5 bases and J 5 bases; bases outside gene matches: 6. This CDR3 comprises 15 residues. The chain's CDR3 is CASSTRTGGRNTIYF. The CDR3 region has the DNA TGTGCCAGCAGTACTCGGACAGGGGGGAGAAACACCATATATTTT.